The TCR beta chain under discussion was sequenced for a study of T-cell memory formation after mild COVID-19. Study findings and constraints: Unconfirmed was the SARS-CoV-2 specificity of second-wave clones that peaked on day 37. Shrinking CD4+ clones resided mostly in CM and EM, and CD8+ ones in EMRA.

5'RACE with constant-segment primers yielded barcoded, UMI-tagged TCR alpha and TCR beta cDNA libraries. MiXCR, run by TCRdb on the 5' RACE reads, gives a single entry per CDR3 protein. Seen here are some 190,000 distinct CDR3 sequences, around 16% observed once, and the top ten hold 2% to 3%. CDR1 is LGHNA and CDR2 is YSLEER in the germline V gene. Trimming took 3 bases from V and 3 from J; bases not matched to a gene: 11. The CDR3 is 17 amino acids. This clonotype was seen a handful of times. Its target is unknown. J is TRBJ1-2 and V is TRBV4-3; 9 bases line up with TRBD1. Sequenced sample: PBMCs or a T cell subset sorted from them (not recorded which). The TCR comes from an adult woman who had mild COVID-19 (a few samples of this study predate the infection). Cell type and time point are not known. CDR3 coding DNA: TGCGCCAGCAGCCAGGAGATTTACAGGGGGCCCTACTATGGCTACACCTTC. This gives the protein CASSQEIYRGPYYGYTF.